This passage covers 5 T cell receptor beta chains from one sample sequenced in a study of vaccination effects on CD4 cells after COVID-19. Some clones are missing from TCRdb's copy, which holds only in-frame ones; the method was immunoSEQ multiplex PCR. The table has tens of thousands of clones, approximately 72% seen once. Their target antigens are unknown. Culture lasted about ten days before CD4+ T cell isolation. The material was CD4+ T cells from PBMCs cultured without peptide, obtained before COVID-19 vaccination. The receptor set was obtained from a human donor who had a prior SARS-CoV-2 infection.

The rearrangement uses TRBV6-6 and TRBJ1-6; possible D gene TRBD1, 6 bases. This CDR3 spans 16 amino acids. Trimming cost V 2 bases and J 8 bases, with 16 bases left between them. The germline gives CDR1 MNHNY, CDR2 SVGAGI (reference sequence). CDR3 residues: CASSYPNREVDSPLHF. As DNA, the CDR3 is TGTGCCAGCAGTTACCCTAACAGGGAAGTGGATTCACCCCTCCACTTT.

J is TRBJ2-7 and V is TRBV6-2 or TRBV6-3, with D possibly TRBD1 on 5 matching bases. This CDR3 has 11 amino acids. Germline CDR1 and CDR2: MNHEY and SVGEGT. The V and J ends lost 6 bases and 4 bases respectively, with 7 bases between them. The CDR3 region is CASSDSYEQYF. CDR3 DNA: TGTGCCAGCAGCGACAGTTACGAGCAGTACTTC.

The chain uses TRBV6-2 or TRBV6-3 and TRBJ2-1; 11 nucleotides match TRBD2. There are 15 residues in the CDR3. Germline CDR1 reads MNHEY; CDR2 reads SVGEGT. Trimming at V came to 5 bases and at J to 3 bases, leaving 3 bases not matched to a gene. CDR3 sequence: CASSLLAGGYNEQFF. The CDR3 nucleotides are TGTGCCAGCAGTCTTCTAGCGGGAGGCTACAATGAGCAGTTCTTC.

The chain employs TRBV5-4 and TRBJ2-5, with TRBD2 as a possible D gene (6 bases). Looked up from germline, CDR1 is SGHNT and CDR2 is YYREEE (reference sequence). Trimming cost V 2 bases and J 4 bases, with 12 bases left between them. There are 14 residues in the CDR3. In DNA form, the CDR3 reads TGTGCCAGCAGCTTAAACGGGAGACCAGAGACCCAGTACTTC. This codes for CASSLNGRPETQYF.

The gene calls are TRBV7-2 and TRBJ1-2; possible D gene TRBD1, 5 bases. Per the germline V gene, CDR1 is SGHTA and CDR2 is FQGNSA. The V and J ends lost 5 bases and 8 bases respectively, with 18 bases between them. The CDR3 has 14 residues. For the CDR3, the DNA is TGTGCCAGCAGCCCCAGGCCAGGGCTGGTGGGCTACACCTTC. Translation gives CASSPRPGLVGYTF.